This T cell receptor beta chain appears in the sequencing data of a study of T cell repertoires in cytomegalovirus infection. In the study overall: Public TCR beta signatures marked donors with CMV infection and the matching HLA.

TCRdb analysed the reads with MiXCR anew, one entry per CDR3 protein. The sample includes approximately 730,000 distinct CDR3 sequences, roughly 33% of them seen just once. V lost 5 bases, J lost 5 bases, and 7 bases lay in between. There are 13 residues in the CDR3. Germline V gives CDR1 MNHNS, CDR2 SASEGT. Points from the study as a whole: Dominating the ex vivo response were HLA-C-restricted CMV-specific TCR beta clonotypes.

This clonotype was recorded a few times. Its matching antigen is unknown. This chain links TRBV6-1 with TRBJ2-6; D is undetermined. Here the sequenced sample was cultured PBMCs, taken from culture after CMV antigen stimulation. This receptor was obtained from a human donor in good health (CMV status not recorded). Some clones in this sample may be carry-over from other donors' samples. This CDR3 reads CASSSGWANVLTF. CDR3 coding DNA: TGTGCCAGCAGTTCCGGGTGGGCCAACGTCCTGACTTTC.